This entry lists 9 T cell receptor beta chains sequenced from one sample in a study of cytomegalovirus exposure and HLA in healthy donors. The PCR made use of 60 Vbeta and 13 Jbeta primers. The assay was immunoSEQ multiplex PCR, and TCRdb's table has in-frame clones only and misses some. The sample lists about 160,000 clones; 70% to 90% were seen once. The sample consisted of PBMCs. The receptors derive from a young woman in good health and CMV-seropositive.

This clone was picked up one time. The V gene is TRBV6-6, the J gene TRBJ2-1, with TRBD1 matching over 7 bases. CDR3 length: 13 amino acids. V lost 8 bases, J lost 0 bases, and 1 base stayed unmatched. Germline V CDR1 and CDR2: MNHNY, SVGAGI (reference sequence). CDR3 protein: CASRDSSYNEQFF. The DNA for the CDR3 is TGTGCCAGCCGGGACAGCTCCTACAATGAGCAGTTCTTC.

The chain has TRBV9 and TRBJ2-5; 7 nucleotides match TRBD2. CDR3 size: 14 residues. J was trimmed by 4 bases and V by 0 bases; bases with no gene match: 3. CDR1 is SGDLS and CDR2 is YYNGEE in the germline V gene. CDR3 region: CASSVGGGGETQYF. CDR3 nucleotides: TGTGCCAGCAGCGTAGGTGGGGGGGGAGAGACCCAGTACTTC.

The chain joins TRBV6-5 to TRBJ2-7; a weak D match, TRBD1 (6 bases). This CDR3 has 14 amino acids. V gave up 7 bases and J gave up 4 bases, with 17 bases separating them. Germline V gives CDR1 MNHEY, CDR2 SVGAGI. As DNA, the CDR3 is TGTGCCAGCAAGCCAGATGGGGGCGGATACGAGCAGTACTTC. It yields the protein CASKPDGGGYEQYF.

J is TRBJ1-4 and V is TRBV15; 10 bases are shared with TRBD1. Germline CDR1 LNHNV, CDR2 YYDKDF (reference sequence). The CDR3 loop spans 17 amino acids. After removal of 0 bases from V and 5 bases from J, the junction contained 6 bases not matched to a gene. CDR3 bases: TGTGCCACCAGCAGAGAGGCAGACAGGGGGCCGAATGAAAAACTGTTTTTT. It codes for CATSREADRGPNEKLFF.

The gene calls are TRBV7-3 and TRBJ1-1; unclear D gene. Germline CDR1 and CDR2: SGHTA and FQGTGA. Trimming took off 5 bases at V and 4 bases at J, with 17 bases between the two ends. The CDR3 is 15 residues long. DNA for the CDR3: TGTGCCAGCAGCCGCGAAAGTCGGGGAGGCACTGAAGCTTTCTTT. It specifies CASSRESRGGTEAFF.

The V gene is TRBV9, the J gene TRBJ2-3, with a possible D match to TRBD1 (5 bases). V was trimmed by 3 bases and J by 4 bases, leaving 12 bases between them. Looked up from germline, CDR1 is SGDLS and CDR2 is YYNGEE. The CDR3 is 14 amino acids. CDR3 nucleotides: TGTGCCAGCAGCGCCAGGGTGGTCGCAGATACGCAGTATTTT. Translating gives CASSARVVADTQYF.

The gene calls are TRBV27 and TRBJ1-3, with 8 bases aligning to TRBD1. Germline V gene data show CDR1 as MNHEY and CDR2 as SMNVEV (reference sequence). The CDR3 runs 18 residues. With V trimmed by 5 bases and J by 0 bases, 12 bases remained unmatched. This CDR3 is CASSPPDRAGFSGNTIYF. The CDR3 DNA reads as TGTGCCAGCAGTCCGCCGGACAGGGCCGGGTTCTCTGGAAACACCATATATTTT.

This chain links TRBV6-6 with TRBJ2-7; D ambiguous. The germline V gene encodes CDR1 MNHNY and CDR2 SVGAGI (reference sequence). The CDR3 has 12 residues. V lost 4 bases and J 4 bases, leaving 8 bases between the germline ends. DNA for the CDR3: TGTGCCAGCAGTTCGAGAGTATACGAGCAGTACTTC. This sequence encodes CASSSRVYEQYF.

V is TRBV2 and J is TRBJ1-2; TRBD1 agrees at 7 bases. With 10 bases clipped from V and 4 bases from J, the junction kept 12 bases outside the gene matches. CDR3 length: 14 amino acids. Germline CDR1 is SNHLY and CDR2 is FYNNEI. CDR3 protein: CATTPQGPSYGYTF. The CDR3 nucleotides are TGTGCCACAACACCACAGGGGCCTAGCTATGGCTACACCTTC.